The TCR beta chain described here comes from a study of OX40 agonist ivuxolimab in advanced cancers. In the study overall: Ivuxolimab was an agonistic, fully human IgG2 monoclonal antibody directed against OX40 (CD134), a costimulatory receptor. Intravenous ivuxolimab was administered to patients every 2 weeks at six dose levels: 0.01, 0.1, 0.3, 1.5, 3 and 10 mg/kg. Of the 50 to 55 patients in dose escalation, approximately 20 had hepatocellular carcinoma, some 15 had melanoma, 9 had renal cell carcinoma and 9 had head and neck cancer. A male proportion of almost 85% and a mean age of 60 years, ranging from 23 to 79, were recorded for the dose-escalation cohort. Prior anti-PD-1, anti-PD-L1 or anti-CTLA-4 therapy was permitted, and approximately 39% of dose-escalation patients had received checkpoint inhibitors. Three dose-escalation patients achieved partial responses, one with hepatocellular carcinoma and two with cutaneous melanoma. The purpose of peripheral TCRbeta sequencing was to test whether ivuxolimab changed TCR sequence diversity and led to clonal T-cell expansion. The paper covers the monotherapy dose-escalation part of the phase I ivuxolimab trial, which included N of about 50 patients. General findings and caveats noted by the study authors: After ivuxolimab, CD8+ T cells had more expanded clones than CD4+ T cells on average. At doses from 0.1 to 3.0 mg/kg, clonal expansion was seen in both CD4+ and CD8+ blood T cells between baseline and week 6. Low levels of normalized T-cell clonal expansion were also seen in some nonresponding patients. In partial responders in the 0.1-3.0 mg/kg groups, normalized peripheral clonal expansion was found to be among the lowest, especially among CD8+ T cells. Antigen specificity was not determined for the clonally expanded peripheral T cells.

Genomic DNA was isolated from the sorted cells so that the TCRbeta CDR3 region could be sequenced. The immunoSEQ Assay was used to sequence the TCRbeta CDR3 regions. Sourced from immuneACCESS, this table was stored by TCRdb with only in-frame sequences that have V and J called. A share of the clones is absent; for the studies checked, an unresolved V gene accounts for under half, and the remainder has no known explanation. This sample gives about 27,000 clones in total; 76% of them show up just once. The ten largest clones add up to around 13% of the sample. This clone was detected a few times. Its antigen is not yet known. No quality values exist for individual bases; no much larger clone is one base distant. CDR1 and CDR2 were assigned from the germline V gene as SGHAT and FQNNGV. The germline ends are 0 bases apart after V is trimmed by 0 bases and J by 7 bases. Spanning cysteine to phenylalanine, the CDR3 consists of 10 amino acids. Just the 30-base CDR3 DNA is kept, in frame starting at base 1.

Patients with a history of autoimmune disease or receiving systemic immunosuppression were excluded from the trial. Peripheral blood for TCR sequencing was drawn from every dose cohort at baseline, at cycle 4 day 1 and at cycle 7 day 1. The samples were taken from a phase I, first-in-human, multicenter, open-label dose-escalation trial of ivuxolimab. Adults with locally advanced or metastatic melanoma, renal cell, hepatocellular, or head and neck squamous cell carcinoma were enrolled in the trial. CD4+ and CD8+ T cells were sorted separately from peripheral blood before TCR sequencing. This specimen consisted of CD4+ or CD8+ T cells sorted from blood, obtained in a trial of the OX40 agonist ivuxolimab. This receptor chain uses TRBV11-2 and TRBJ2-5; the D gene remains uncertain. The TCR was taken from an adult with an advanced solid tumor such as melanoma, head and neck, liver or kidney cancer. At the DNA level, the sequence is TGTGCCAGCAGCTTAGAGACCCAGTACTTC. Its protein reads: CASSLETQYF.